This TCR beta chain was identified during a study of T-cell reconstitution after alpha-beta-depleted transplantation in children. Study conclusions and caveats: By one year post-transplant, T-cell counts and diversity largely arose from T cells that were newly produced.

Construction of the TCRbeta library involved unique molecular identifiers. Each CDR3 protein is one row after TCRdb ran MiXCR on the PCR reads. The table records about 110,000 distinct CDR3 sequences, approximately 6.4% of them present only once. There are 13 residues in the CDR3. Germline V lookup: CDR1 MNHEY, CDR2 SVGAGI. The table lists this clonotype with many counts. Its specificity is not known. An end of the junction does not agree with germline; a read error may underlie this. The sequencing used PBMCs, mostly from graft donor cells, collected 360 days after TCRalphabeta/CD19-depleted stem cell transplant. The V gene is TRBV6-5, the J gene TRBJ2-2; no clear D. The sequence came from a male patient aged 2-9 years who had a stem cell transplant for acute lymphoblastic leukemia, so the T cells may come from the graft donor. CDR3 in amino acids: CASSYSKTGELFF. For the CDR3, the DNA is TGTGCCAGCAGTTACTCGAAAACCGGGGAGCTGTTTTTT.